Below are 12 T cell receptor beta chains sequenced from a single sample in a study of T cell repertoires in cytomegalovirus infection. TCRdb redid the calling of the reads with MiXCR, one entry per CDR3 protein. There are 310,000 or so distinct CDR3 sequences in the sample; about 25% occur only once, and about 14% lies in the top ten. Sequencing was carried out using PBMCs. All receptors derive from a human donor in good health (CMV status not recorded). Some clones in this sample may be carry-over from other donors' samples.

This clonotype was seen many times. The chain recombines TRBV7-2 with TRBJ1-4; TRBD1 is a possible D gene (6 bases). V was trimmed by 2 bases and J by 10 bases, leaving 11 bases between them. In germline, CDR1 is SGHTA, CDR2 FQGNSA. The CDR3 consists of 13 residues. The CDR3 coding sequence is TGTGCCAGCAGCTTAAACAGGGAGGTAAAACTGTTTTTT. It encodes CASSLNREVKLFF.

The CDR3 here is CASSPGLARFYEQYF. The CDR3 coding sequence is TGTGCCAGCAGCCCCGGACTAGCGAGATTTTACGAGCAGTACTTC. The V gene is TRBV11-2, the J gene TRBJ2-7; TRBD2 matches at 9 bases. Trimming removed 5 bases from V and 4 bases from J; junction bases left unmatched: 9. The CDR3 covers 15 residues. CDR1 is SGHAT, CDR2 FQNNGV, per germline.

The chain is built from TRBV29-1 and TRBJ2-7, with D perhaps matching TRBD1 or TRBD2 (5 bases each). Germline V lookup: CDR1 SQVTM, CDR2 ANQGSEA. Trimming left V 4 bases short and J 0 bases short, with 7 bases between. The CDR3 sequence is 12 residues long. DNA for the CDR3: TGCAGCGTTGGAGGGACCTCCTACGAGCAGTACTTC. This translates into CSVGGTSYEQYF.

The chain uses TRBV7-2 and TRBJ1-1; no reliable D call. Looked up from germline, CDR1 is SGHTA and CDR2 is FQGNSA. The CDR3 sequence is 13 residues long. Between the trimmed V and J ends, which lost 2 bases and 6 bases, there was a span of 10 bases. Written as DNA, the CDR3 is TGTGCCAGCAGCTTAAGAGGGTCCCCTGAAGCTTTCTTT. As protein: CASSLRGSPEAFF.

This clonotype was seen only a few times. This chain joins TRBV6-5 and TRBJ2-7; TRBD2 matches at 11 bases. This CDR3 spans 17 amino acids. CDR1 and CDR2 from the germline V gene are MNHEY and SVGAGI. V lost 0 bases and J lost 6; bases outside the gene matches: 10. This CDR3 is CASSYSTVAGGRGEQYF. The CDR3 nucleotides are TGTGCCAGCAGTTACTCGACGGTAGCGGGAGGGAGGGGCGAGCAGTACTTC.

This clonotype was observed many times. V is TRBV7-2 and J is TRBJ1-2, with a tentative D call TRBD1 (6 bases). Germline loops: CDR1 SGHTA, CDR2 FQGNSA. The CDR3 is 13 amino acids. Trimming left V 2 bases short and J 8 bases short, with 12 bases between. CDR3 residues: CASSLRRGSGYTF. The CDR3 DNA sequence: TGTGCCAGCAGCTTAAGGAGGGGGAGCGGCTACACCTTC.

A few counts support this clonotype. V gene TRBV11-2 combines with J gene TRBJ1-2, with a tentative D call TRBD1 (5 bases). This CDR3 has 14 amino acids. Germline CDR1 and CDR2: SGHAT and FQNNGV. Trimming took off 2 bases at V and 7 bases at J, with 14 bases between the two ends. CDR3 residues: CASSLRVQRGGYTF. The CDR3 DNA follows: TGTGCCAGCAGCTTAAGGGTGCAGAGGGGTGGCTACACCTTC.

As concerns this clonotype: This could be a read error, since a much larger clone is one nucleotide away. The CDR3 does not close with the conserved phenylalanine or tryptophan, likely indicating a read error. The gene calls are TRBV6-5 and TRBJ2-7, with D unclear. The CDR3 is made up of 15 amino acids. Germline V gene lookup returns CDR1 MNHEY and CDR2 SVGAGI. Trimming left V 7 bases short and J 1 base short, with 17 bases between. The CDR3 DNA reads as TGTGCCAGCATTGTTTGGGGAAGTGAATCCTACGAGCAGTACCTC. As protein: CASIVWGSESYEQYL.

This chain links TRBV15 with TRBJ1-2; tentatively, D is TRBD1 (6 bases). Germline CDR1 reads LNHNV; CDR2 reads YYDKDF (reference sequence). V shed 0 bases and J shed 1 base, with 12 bases lying between them. The CDR3 has 16 amino acids. The CDR3 spells CATSREQQGGNYGYTF. CDR3 in DNA: TGTGCCACCAGCAGAGAGCAACAGGGAGGTAACTATGGCTACACCTTC.

This chain uses TRBV6-1 with TRBJ2-2; D uncertain. Trimming took off 3 bases at V and 5 bases at J, with 10 bases between the two ends. The CDR3 is made up of 14 amino acids. Looked up from germline, CDR1 is MNHNS and CDR2 is SASEGT. The CDR3, as DNA: TGTGCCAGCAGTGACACATTGGCGACCGGGGAGCTGTTTTTT. Translation: CASSDTLATGELFF.

This clonotype came up a few times. This chain connects TRBV28 to TRBJ1-5, with 9 bases that match TRBD1. Trimming cost V 4 bases and J 6 bases; bases outside gene matches: 10. Germline CDR1 MDHEN, CDR2 SYDVKM. The CDR3 loop spans 16 amino acids. CDR3 sequence (DNA): TGTGCCAGCAGTTACGAATTGGGACAGGGAGGTCAGCCCCAGCATTTT. Translating it yields CASSYELGQGGQPQHF.

This clonotype has at least ten counts. The chain is built from TRBV7-2 and TRBJ1-1; D is undetermined. The CDR3 has 13 residues. Germline V gene data show CDR1 as SGHTA and CDR2 as FQGNSA. Trimming shortened V by 1 base and J by 4 bases, and 7 bases separated the two germline ends. The CDR3 is CASSLVEGTEAFF. CDR3 coding DNA: TGTGCCAGCAGCTTAGTCGAGGGCACTGAAGCTTTCTTT.